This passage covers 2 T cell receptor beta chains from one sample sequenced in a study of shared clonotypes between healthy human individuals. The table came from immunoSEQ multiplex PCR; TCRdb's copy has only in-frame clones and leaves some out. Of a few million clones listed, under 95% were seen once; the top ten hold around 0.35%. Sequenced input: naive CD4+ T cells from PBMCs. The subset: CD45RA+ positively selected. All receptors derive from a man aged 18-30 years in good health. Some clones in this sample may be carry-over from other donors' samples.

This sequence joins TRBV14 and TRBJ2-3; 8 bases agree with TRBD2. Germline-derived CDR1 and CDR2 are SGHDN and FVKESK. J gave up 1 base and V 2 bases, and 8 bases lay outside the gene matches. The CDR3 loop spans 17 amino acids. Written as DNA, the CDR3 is TGTGCCAGCAGCCAATTAGCCAGCGGGAGTGGCACAGATACGCAGTATTTT. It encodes CASSQLASGSGTDTQYF. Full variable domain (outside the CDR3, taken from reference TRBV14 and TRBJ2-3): EAGVTQFPSHSVIEKGQTVTLRCDPISGHDNLYWYRRVMGKEIKFLLHFVKESKQDESGMPNNRFLAERTGGTYSTLKVQPAELEDSGVYFCASSQLASGSGTDTQYFGPGTRLTVL.

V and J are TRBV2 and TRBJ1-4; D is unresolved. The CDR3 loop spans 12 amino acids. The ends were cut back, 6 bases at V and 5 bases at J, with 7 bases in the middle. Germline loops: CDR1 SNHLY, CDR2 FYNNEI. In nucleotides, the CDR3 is TGTGCCAGCAGCCAGGAGAATGAAAAACTGTTTTTT. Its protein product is CASSQENEKLFF. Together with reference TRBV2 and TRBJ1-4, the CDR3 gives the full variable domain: EPEVTQTPSHQVTQMGQEVILRCVPISNHLYFYWYRQILGQKVEFLVSFYNNEISEKSEIFDDQFSVERPDGSNFTLKIRSTKLEDSAMYFCASSQENEKLFFGSGTQLSVL.